This note documents a single T cell receptor (beta chain) sequence. The data stem from a study of shared clonotypes between healthy human individuals. At a deep level, the assay was run. Profiled with immunoSEQ multiplex PCR; TCRdb holds only in-frame clones, not every one. Counted here are about 800,000 clones, roughly 96% occurring once; the ten biggest clones make up about 0.25%. Per germline, CDR1 SNHLY and CDR2 FYNNEI. CDR3 length equals 17 residues. Between the trimmed V and J ends, which lost 6 bases and 2 bases, there was a span of 21 bases. Naive-designated CD8 cells lacked CD45RO, were positively enriched for CCR7, and omitted terminally differentiated effector memory CD45RA+ cells.

The V and J genes are TRBV2 and TRBJ2-3, with TRBD2 as a possible D gene (6 bases). Sequencing used naive CD8+ T cells sorted from blood. The TCR originated in a man aged 30 to 39 in good health. The CDR3 is CASSGDLGTGLTDTQYF. The CDR3 DNA reads as TGTGCCAGCAGCGGGGACCTAGGGACGGGACTCACAGATACGCAGTATTTT.